This T cell receptor (beta chain) was sequenced during a study of CD8 T cells in Susac syndrome. V was shortened by 4 bases and J by 1 base, with 20 bases between the two germline ends. Germline V gene lookup returns CDR1 SGDLS and CDR2 YYNGEE. CDR3 length equals 17 residues. It was with random hexamers that roughly 0.45 to 1 ug RNA was reverse transcribed. Multiplex immunoSEQ PCR targeted 54 Vbeta and 13 Jbeta TCR beta segments. TCRdb redid the calling of the immunoSEQ multiplex PCR reads with MiXCR, one entry per CDR3 protein. The sample has some 120,000 distinct CDR3 sequences; approximately 96% are singletons. In blood CD8+ and CD4+ T cells, TCR beta underwent sequencing.

The rearrangement links TRBV9 to TRBJ1-2, with D hard to call. The TCR originated in a human donor in good health. The sequencing input was CD4+ T cells from PBMCs. The CDR3 nucleotides are TGTGCCAGCAGCCCCCTCCTACGGGAACCCTTTAACTATGGCTACACCTTC. Protein: CASSPLLREPFNYGYTF.